This is a list of T cell receptor beta chains from one sample in a study of technical replicates of blood from several donors. Produced via immunoSEQ multiplex PCR; TCRdb's table is partial and in-frame only. The sample contains fewer than 80,000 clones, roughly 86% of which appear only once. The sequencing sample was made of PBMCs. Source of these receptors: a human donor in good health. Some clones in this sample may be carry-over from other donors' samples. The CDR3 runs from the conserved cysteine through the conserved F or W. A D gene is named only where the DNA matches it firmly. Size values are once, few and many counts, or a class for expanded clones, and some rows have none.

J gene | clone size | V gene | D gene | CDR3 DNA | CDR3 protein
TRBJ2-1 | - | TRBV19 | TRBD1 | TGTGCCAGTAGTACTTCCGGGACAGGGGGTTACAATGAGCAGTTCTTC | CASSTSGTGGYNEQFF
TRBJ1-2 | once | TRBV7-8 | TRBD1 | TGTGCCAGCAGAGACCAGGGGGTCCCTAACTATGGCTACACCTTC | CASRDQGVPNYGYTF
TRBJ1-1 | - | TRBV7-8 | - | TGTGCCAGCAGCTTAGGGGCGCGCACTGAAGCTTTCTTT | CASSLGARTEAFF
TRBJ2-1 | - | TRBV13 | TRBD1 | TGTGCCAGCAGCCTTCGGACAGGGTATAATGAGCAGTTCTTC | CASSLRTGYNEQFF
TRBJ2-1 | - | TRBV5-1 | - | TGCGCCAGCAGCCCATCGGGGAGCGGTCAGAGTGAGCAGTTCTTC | CASSPSGSGQSEQFF
TRBJ2-7 | - | TRBV7-3 | - | TGTGCCAGCAGCCCCCTAAGTGGGGGGAAAGGCGAGCAGTACTTC | CASSPLSGGKGEQYF
TRBJ2-1 | - | TRBV9 | TRBD2 | TGTGCCAGCAGTGATGGACTAGCGGCCTACAATGAGCAGTTCTTC | CASSDGLAAYNEQFF
TRBJ1-6 | - | TRBV4-3 | TRBD1 | TGCGCCAGCAGTCAAGAAGAGAGCAGGGGGTTGTCACCCCTCCACTTT | CASSQEESRGLSPLHF
TRBJ2-7 | - | TRBV5-1 | - | TGCGCCAGCAGCCGTGACACTTACGAGCAGTACTTC | CASSRDTYEQYF
TRBJ1-5 | - | TRBV27 | TRBD1 | TGTGCCAGCAGTGACCGGGACAGGGCTCAGCCCCAGCATTTT | CASSDRDRAQPQHF
TRBJ1-5 | few | TRBV6-1 | TRBD1 | TGTGCCAGCAGTCAGGACAGGAGTCCCAATCAGCCCCAGCATTTT | CASSQDRSPNQPQHF
TRBJ1-6 | - | TRBV5-1 | - | TGCGCCAGCAGCCCCGGGGAGGGGTGGTCACCCCTCCACTTT | CASSPGEGWSPLHF
TRBJ2-7 | - | TRBV5-1 | - | TGCGCCAGCAGCAGTTCGAGCTCCTACGAGCAGTACTTC | CASSSSSSYEQYF
TRBJ2-5 | few | TRBV9 | TRBD2 | TGTGCCAGCAGCGTAAGCGGGGTTGCGAGGGAGACCCAGTACTTC | CASSVSGVARETQYF
TRBJ2-2 | - | TRBV29-1 | - | TGCAGCGTTGAAAAAGGGGGGGGGATCGCGAACACCGGGGAGCTGTTTTTT | CSVEKGGGIANTGELFF
TRBJ1-2 | - | TRBV6-5 | - | TGTGCCAGCAAGACGGAGAACTATGGCTACACCTTC | CASKTENYGYTF
TRBJ2-3 | - | TRBV7-3 | TRBD2 | TGTGCCAGCAGCTTGCTAGCGGGAGTAACAGATACGCAGTATTTT | CASSLLAGVTDTQYF
TRBJ2-7 | - | TRBV18 | TRBD1 | TGTGCCAGCTCACCCTGGGACAGTGCTTTCTACGAGCAGTACTTC | CASSPWDSAFYEQYF
TRBJ2-1 | - | TRBV6-4 | TRBD2 | TGTGCCAGCCGTACTACTCTAGCGGGAGACGAGCAGTTCTTC | CASRTTLAGDEQFF
TRBJ2-2 | - | TRBV6-5 | TRBD1 | TGTGCCAGCAATCCGACAGGGGTGGCCACCGGGGAGCTGTTTTTT | CASNPTGVATGELFF
TRBJ2-2 | - | TRBV7-2 | - | TGTGCCAGCAACTACGTGAACACCGGGGAGCTGTTTTTT | CASNYVNTGELFF
TRBJ2-2 | - | TRBV7-3 | - | TGTGCCAGCGGGTCCCCCAGGGGGGCCGGGAGCGGGGAGCTGTTTTTT | CASGSPRGAGSGELFF
TRBJ2-1 | - | TRBV7-2 | - | TGTGCCAGCAGCTTAGGTGGCACCAGCTCCTACAATGAGCAGTTCTTC | CASSLGGTSSYNEQFF
TRBJ1-5 | - | TRBV19 | - | TGTGCCAGTAGTATGAACAGGGACAATCAGCCCCAGCATTTT | CASSMNRDNQPQHF
TRBJ1-2 | once | TRBV5-4 | - | TGTGCCAGCAGCTATTCAGAAAACTATGGCTACACCTTC | CASSYSENYGYTF
TRBJ1-5 | - | TRBV2 | TRBD1 | TGTGCCAGCAGCCAGACAGGGGGCGTGCAGCCCCAGCATTTT | CASSQTGGVQPQHF
TRBJ2-3 | - | TRBV7-6 | - | TGTGCCAGCAGCTTACGTCCCGCAGATACGCAGTATTTT | CASSLRPADTQYF
TRBJ2-2 | - | TRBV19 | TRBD1 | TGTGCCAGTAGCCCATGGGACAGGGGCACCGGGGAGCTGTTTTTT | CASSPWDRGTGELFF
TRBJ1-3 | - | TRBV4-1 | - | TGCGCCAGCAGCCACAGTCTGGTTCTGTCTGGAAACACCATATATTTT | CASSHSLVLSGNTIYF
TRBJ2-3 | - | TRBV5-1 | - | TGCGCCAGCAGCTTGGCCTTTTGGGGCTACACAGATACGCAGTATTTT | CASSLAFWGYTDTQYF
TRBJ2-1 | - | TRBV6-5 | TRBD2 | TGTGCCAGCAGTACCTCTAGCGGGGGGGTGCGTGAGCAGTTCTTC | CASSTSSGGVREQFF